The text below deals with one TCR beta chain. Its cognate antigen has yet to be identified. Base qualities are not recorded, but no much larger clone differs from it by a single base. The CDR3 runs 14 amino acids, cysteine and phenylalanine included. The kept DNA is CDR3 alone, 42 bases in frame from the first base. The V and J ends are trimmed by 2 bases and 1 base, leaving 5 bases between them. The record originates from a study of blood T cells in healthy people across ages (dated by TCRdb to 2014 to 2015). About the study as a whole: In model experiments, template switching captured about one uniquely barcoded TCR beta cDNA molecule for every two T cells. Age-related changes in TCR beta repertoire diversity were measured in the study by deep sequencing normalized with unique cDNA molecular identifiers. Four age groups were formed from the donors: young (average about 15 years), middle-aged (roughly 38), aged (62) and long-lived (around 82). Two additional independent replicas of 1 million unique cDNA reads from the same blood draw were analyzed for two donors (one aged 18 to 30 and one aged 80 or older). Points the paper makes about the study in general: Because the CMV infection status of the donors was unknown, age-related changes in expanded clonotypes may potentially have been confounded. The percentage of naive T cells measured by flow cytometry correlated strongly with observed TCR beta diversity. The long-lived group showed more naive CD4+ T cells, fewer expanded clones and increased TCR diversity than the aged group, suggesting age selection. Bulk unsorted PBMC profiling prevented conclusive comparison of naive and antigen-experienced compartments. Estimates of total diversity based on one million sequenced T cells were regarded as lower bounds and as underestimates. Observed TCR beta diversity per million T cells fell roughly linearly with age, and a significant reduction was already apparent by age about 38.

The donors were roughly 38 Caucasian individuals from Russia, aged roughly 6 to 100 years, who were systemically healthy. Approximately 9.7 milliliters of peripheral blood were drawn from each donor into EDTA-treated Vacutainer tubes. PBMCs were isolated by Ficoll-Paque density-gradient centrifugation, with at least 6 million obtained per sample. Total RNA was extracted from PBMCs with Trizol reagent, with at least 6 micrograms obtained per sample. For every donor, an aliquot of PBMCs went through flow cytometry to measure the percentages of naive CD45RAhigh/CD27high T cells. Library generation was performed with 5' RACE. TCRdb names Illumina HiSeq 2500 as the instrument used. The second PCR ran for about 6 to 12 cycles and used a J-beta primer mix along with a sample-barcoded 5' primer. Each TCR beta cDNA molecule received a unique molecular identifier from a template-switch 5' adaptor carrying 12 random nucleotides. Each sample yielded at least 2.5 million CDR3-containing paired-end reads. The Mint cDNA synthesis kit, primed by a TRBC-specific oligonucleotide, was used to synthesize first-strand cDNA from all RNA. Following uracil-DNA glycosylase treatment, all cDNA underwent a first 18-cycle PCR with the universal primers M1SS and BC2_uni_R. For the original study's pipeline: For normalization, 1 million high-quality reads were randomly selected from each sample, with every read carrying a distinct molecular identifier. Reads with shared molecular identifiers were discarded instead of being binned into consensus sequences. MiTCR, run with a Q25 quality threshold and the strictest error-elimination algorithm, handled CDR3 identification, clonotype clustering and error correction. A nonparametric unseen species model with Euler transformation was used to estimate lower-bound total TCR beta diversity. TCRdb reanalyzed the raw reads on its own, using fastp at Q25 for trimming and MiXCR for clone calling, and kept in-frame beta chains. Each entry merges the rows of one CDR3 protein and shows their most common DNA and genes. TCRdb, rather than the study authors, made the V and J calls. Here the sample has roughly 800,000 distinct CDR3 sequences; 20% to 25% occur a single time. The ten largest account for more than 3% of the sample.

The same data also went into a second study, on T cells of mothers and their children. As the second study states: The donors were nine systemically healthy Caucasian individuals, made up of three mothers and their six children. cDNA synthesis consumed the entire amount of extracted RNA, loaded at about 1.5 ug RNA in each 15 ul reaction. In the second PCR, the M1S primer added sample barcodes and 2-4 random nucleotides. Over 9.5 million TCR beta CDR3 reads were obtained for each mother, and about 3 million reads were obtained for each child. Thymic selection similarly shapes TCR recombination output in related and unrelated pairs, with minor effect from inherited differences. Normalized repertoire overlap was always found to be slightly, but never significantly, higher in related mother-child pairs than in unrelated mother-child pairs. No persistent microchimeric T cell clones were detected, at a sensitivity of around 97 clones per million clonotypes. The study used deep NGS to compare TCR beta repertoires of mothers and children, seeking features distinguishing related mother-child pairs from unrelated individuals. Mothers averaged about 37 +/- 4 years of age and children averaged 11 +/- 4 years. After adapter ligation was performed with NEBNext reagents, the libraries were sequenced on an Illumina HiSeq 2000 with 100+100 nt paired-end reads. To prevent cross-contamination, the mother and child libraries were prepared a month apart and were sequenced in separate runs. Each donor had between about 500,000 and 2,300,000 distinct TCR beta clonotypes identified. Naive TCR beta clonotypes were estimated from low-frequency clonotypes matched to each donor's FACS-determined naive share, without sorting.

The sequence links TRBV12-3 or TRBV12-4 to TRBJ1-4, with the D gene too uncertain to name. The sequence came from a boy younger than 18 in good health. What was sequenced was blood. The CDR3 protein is CASSLSQTNEKLFF. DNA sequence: TGTGCCAGCAGTTTATCTCAAACTAATGAAAAACTGTTTTTT.